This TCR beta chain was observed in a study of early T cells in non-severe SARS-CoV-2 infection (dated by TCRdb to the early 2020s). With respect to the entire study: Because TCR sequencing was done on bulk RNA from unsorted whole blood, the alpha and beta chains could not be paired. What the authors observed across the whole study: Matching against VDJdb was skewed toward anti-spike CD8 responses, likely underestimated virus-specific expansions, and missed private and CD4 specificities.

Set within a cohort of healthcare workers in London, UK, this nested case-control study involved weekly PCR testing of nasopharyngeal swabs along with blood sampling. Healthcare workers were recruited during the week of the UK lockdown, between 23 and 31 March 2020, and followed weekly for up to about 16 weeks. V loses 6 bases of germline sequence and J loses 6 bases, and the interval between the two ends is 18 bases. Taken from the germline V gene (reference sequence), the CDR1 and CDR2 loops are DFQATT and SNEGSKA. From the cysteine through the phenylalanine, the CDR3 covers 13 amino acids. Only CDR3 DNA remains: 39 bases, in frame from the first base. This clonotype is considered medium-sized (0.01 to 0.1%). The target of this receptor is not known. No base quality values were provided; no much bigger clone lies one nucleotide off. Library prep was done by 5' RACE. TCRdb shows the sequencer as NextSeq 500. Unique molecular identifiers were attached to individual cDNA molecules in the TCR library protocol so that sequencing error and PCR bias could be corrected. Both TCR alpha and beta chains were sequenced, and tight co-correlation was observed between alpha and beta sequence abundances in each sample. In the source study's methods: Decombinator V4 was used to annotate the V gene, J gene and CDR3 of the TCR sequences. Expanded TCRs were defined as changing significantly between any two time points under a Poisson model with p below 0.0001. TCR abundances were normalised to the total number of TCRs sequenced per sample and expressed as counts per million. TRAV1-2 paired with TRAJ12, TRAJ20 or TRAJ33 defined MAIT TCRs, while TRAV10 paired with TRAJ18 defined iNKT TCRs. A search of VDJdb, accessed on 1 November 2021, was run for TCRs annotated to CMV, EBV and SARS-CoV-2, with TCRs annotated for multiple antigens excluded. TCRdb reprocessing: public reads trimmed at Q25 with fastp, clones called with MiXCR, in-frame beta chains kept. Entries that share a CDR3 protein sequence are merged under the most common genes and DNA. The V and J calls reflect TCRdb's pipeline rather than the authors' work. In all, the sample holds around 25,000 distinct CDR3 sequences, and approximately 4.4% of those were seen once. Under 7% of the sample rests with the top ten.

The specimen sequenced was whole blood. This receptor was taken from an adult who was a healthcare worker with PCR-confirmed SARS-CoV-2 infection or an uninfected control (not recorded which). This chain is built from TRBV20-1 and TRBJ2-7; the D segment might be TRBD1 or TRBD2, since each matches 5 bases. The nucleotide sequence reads TGCAGTGCCAGGGACGGGGTCGTACCCGAGCAGTACTTC. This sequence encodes CSARDGVVPEQYF.